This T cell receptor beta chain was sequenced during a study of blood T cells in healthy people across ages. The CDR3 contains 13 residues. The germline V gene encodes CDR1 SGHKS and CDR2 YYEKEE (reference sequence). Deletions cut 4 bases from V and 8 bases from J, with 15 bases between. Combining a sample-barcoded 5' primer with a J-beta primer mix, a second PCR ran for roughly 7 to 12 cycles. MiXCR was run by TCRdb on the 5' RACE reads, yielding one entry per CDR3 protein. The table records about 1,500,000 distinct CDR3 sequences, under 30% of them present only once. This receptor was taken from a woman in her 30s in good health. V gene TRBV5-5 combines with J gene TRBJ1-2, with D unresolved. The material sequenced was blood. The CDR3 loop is CASSPLTRGGYTF. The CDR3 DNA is TGTGCCAGCAGCCCACTTACCCGAGGAGGCTACACCTTC. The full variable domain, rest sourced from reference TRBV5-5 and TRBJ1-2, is DAGVTQSPTHLIKTRGQQVTLRCSPISGHKSVSWYQQVLGQGPQFIFQYYEKEERGRGNFPDRFSARQFPNYSSELNVNALLLGDSALYLCASSPLTRGGYTFGSGTRLTVV.